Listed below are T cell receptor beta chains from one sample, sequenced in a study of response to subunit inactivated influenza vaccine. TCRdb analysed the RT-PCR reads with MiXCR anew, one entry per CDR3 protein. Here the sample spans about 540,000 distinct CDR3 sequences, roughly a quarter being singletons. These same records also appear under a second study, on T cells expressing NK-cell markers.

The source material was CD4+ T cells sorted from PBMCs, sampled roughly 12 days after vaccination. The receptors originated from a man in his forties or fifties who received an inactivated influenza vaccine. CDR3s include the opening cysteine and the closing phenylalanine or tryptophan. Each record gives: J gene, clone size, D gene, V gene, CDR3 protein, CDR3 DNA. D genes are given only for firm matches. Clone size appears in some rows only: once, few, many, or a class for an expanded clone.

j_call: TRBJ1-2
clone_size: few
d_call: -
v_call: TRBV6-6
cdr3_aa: CASSSAIGYGYTF
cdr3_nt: TGTGCCAGCAGTTCCGCCATAGGATATGGCTACACCTTC

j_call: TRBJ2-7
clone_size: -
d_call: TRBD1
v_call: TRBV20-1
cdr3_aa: CSASGGRNEQYF
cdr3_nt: TGCAGTGCTTCAGGGGGCCGGAACGAGCAGTACTTC

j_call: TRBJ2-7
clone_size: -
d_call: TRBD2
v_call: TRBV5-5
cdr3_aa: CASSRLAGAPYEQYF
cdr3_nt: TGTGCCAGCAGCCGATTAGCGGGAGCCCCCTACGAGCAGTACTTC

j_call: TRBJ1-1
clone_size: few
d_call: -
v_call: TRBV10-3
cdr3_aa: CAISESQGTEAFF
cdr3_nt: TGTGCCATCAGTGAGTCGCAGGGGACTGAAGCTTTCTTT

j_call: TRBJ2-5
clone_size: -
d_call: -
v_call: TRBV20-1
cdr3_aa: CSARRGGRGETQYF
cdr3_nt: TGCAGTGCTAGGCGAGGGGGGCGGGGAGAGACCCAGTACTTC

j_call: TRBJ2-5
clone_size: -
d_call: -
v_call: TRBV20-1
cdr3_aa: CSASKQETQYF
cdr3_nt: TGCAGTGCGAGCAAGCAAGAGACCCAGTACTTC

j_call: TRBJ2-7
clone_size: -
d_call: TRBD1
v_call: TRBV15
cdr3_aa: CATSSGQGKYEQYF
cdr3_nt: TGTGCCACCAGCAGCGGACAGGGCAAATACGAGCAGTACTTC

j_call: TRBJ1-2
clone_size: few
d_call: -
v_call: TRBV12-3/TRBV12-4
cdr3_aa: CASSQENYGYTF
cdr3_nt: TGTGCCAGCAGCCAGGAGAACTATGGCTACACCTTC

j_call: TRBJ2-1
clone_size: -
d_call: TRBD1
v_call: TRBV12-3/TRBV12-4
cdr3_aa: CASRGPGQGEFF
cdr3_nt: TGTGCCAGCAGGGGACCGGGACAGGGCGAGTTCTTC

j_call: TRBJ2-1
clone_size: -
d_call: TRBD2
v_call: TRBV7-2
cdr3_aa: CANRLAGAGGSHEQFF
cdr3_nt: TGTGCGAACAGACTAGCGGGAGCCGGGGGGTCTCATGAGCAGTTCTTC

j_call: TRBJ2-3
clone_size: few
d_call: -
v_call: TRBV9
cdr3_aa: CASSVGVSVSTDTQYF
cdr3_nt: TGTGCCAGCAGCGTAGGTGTCAGCGTTAGCACAGATACGCAGTATTTT

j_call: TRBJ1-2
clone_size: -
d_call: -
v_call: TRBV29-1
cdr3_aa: CSVDRGRYGYTF
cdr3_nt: TGCAGCGTTGATCGGGGTCGCTATGGCTACACCTTC

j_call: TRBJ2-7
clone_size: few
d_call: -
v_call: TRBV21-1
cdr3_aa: CASSKSGDRADEQYF
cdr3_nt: TGTGCCAGCAGCAAATCGGGGGATAGGGCTGACGAGCAGTACTTC

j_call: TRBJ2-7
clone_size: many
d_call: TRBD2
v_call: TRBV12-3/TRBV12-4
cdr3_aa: CASSNSGGAYEQYF
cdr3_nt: TGTGCCAGCAGTAATAGCGGGGGGGCCTACGAGCAGTACTTC

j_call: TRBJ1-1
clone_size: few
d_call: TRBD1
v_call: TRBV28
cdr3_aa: CASSYYAGQGRPEAFF
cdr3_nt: TGTGCCAGCAGCTATTACGCGGGACAGGGGAGGCCTGAAGCTTTCTTT

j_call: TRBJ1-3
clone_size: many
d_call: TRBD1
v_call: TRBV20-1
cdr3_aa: CSARDWGQGDSGNTIYF
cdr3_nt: TGCAGTGCTAGAGACTGGGGACAGGGGGACTCTGGAAACACCATATATTTT

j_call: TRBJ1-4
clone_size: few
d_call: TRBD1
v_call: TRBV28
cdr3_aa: CASSSNRGLGEKLFF
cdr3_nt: TGTGCCAGCAGTTCGAACAGGGGTTTGGGTGAAAAACTGTTTTTT

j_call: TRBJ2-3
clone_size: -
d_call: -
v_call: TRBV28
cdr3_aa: CASSKHQGLSLTDTQYF
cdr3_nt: TGTGCCAGCAGTAAGCACCAGGGGCTTTCCCTCACAGATACGCAGTATTTT

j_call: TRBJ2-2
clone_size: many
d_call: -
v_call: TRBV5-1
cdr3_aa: CASSLTGANTGELFF
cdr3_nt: TGCGCCAGCAGCTTGACAGGCGCGAACACCGGGGAGCTGTTTTTT

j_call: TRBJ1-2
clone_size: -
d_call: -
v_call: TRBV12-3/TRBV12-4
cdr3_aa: CASSSDYGYTF
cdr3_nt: TGTGCCAGCAGTTCGGACTATGGCTACACCTTC